These 31 T cell receptor beta chains were all obtained from the same sample, sequenced in a study of T cells expressing NK-cell markers. Using the 5' RACE reads, TCRdb records one entry per CDR3 protein without DNA. The sample holds almost 450,000 distinct CDR3 sequences. Sequenced sample: blood T cells: a sorted CD56 or NKG2C T cell subset, CD4+ or CD8+ T cells, or bulk PBMC T cells (not recorded which). Receptors were obtained from a woman between 18 and 70 years old in good health.

The genes are TRBV29-1 and TRBJ1-4; TCRdb returns TRBD1, unconfirmable since there is no DNA. The germline V gene encodes CDR1 SQVTM and CDR2 ANQGSEA. CDR3 length: 15 amino acids. CDR3 loop: CSVRDGGLSNEKLFF.

The J gene is TRBJ2-1, the V gene TRBV11-2; TCRdb lists TRBD2, though no DNA is available to test this call. CDR1 is SGHAT and CDR2 is FQNNGV in the germline V gene. This CDR3 spans 17 amino acids. CDR3 protein: CASSWNRAGVSNNEQFF.

The V gene is TRBV28, the J gene TRBJ2-3; TCRdb reports TRBD1, a call that lacks DNA to check it against. CDR3 length equals 15 residues. Germline CDR1 MDHEN, CDR2 SYDVKM. This chain's CDR3 is CASSFGGSTGGTQYF.

The V gene is TRBV20-1, the J gene TRBJ2-3; the TRBD1 assignment by TCRdb is unverifiable without DNA. Per germline, CDR1 DFQATT and CDR2 SNEGSKA (reference sequence). The length of the CDR3 is 16 residues. The CDR3 protein is CSAPDLGPQGTDTQYF.

This chain connects TRBV18 to TRBJ2-5; TCRdb calls TRBD1, which cannot be checked without DNA. CDR3 size: 16 residues. The germline CDR1 and CDR2 sequences are KGHSH and LQKENI. CDR3 residues: CASSPITGGAGETQYF.

V and J are TRBV27 and TRBJ2-3; without DNA, the TCRdb call of TRBD1 cannot be checked. CDR1 is MNHEY and CDR2 is SMNVEV in the germline V gene (reference sequence). This CDR3 has 20 amino acids. The CDR3 here is CASSFRAGALRTREADTQYF.

The chain combines TRBV12-3 or TRBV12-4 with TRBJ2-3; TCRdb proposes TRBD2, but this gene call is untestable without DNA. This CDR3 is built from 15 residues. This chain's CDR3 is CASSLGLASTDTQYF.

This sequence joins TRBV18 and TRBJ2-5; TCRdb indicates TRBD1, and absent DNA this call remains unverified. This CDR3 is built from 14 residues. Germline CDR1 is KGHSH and CDR2 is LQKENI. The CDR3: CASSHGIEQGDQYF.

The chain is built from TRBV20-1 and TRBJ1-6; no DNA is available, so the TRBD1 call from TCRdb remains unchecked. The germline gives CDR1 DFQATT, CDR2 SNEGSKA (reference sequence). This CDR3 spans 15 amino acids. This chain's CDR3 is CSARRQGVDNSPLHF.

This chain joins TRBV9 and TRBJ2-2; TCRdb outputs TRBD1, but without DNA this stays unchecked. CDR1 SGDLS and CDR2 YYNGEE come from the germline V gene. The CDR3 consists of 15 residues. CDR3 in amino acids: CASSSQGPHAGELFF. The variable domain in full, completed from reference TRBV9 and TRBJ2-2, reads DSGVTQTPKHLITATGQRVTLRCSPRSGDLSVYWYQQSLDQGLQFLIQYYNGEERAKGNILERFSAQQFPDLHSELNLSSLELGDSALYFCASSSQGPHAGELFFGEGSRLTVL.

This chain's CDR3 is CASSLGPDQPQHF. The J gene is TRBJ1-5, the V gene TRBV5-1. The CDR3 spans 13 residues. In germline, CDR1 is SGHRS, CDR2 YFSETQ.

The chain employs TRBV5-1 and TRBJ2-5; as DNA is missing, the TRBD1 call by TCRdb cannot be tested. The CDR3 is 13 amino acids. CDR1 is SGHRS and CDR2 is YFSETQ in the germline V gene. CDR3: CASFRGPKETQYF.

The chain is built from TRBV12-3 or TRBV12-4 and TRBJ2-2; TCRdb's D gene call, TRBD1, goes unchecked for lack of DNA. This CDR3 comprises 13 residues. The CDR3 loop is CASSLYGGGELFF.

V is TRBV12-3 or TRBV12-4 and J is TRBJ2-5; absent DNA, TCRdb's TRBD1 call cannot be checked. This CDR3 contains 16 residues. CDR3 amino acids: CASSPQGTRPGETQYF.

V usage is TRBV7-9 and J usage is TRBJ1-6; TCRdb's D call, TRBD1, is unchecked because there is no DNA. This CDR3 region has 15 residues. In germline, CDR1 is SEHNR, CDR2 FQNEAQ (reference sequence). The CDR3 is CASSGAGSWNSPLHF.

This chain joins TRBV6-2 or TRBV6-3 and TRBJ2-5. This CDR3 spans 13 amino acids. Per the germline V gene, CDR1 is MNHEY and CDR2 is SVGEGT. The CDR3 loop reads CASSRSSWETQYF.

The CDR3 is CSAIAGVSDTQYF. This chain links TRBV20-1 with TRBJ2-3; the TCRdb call, TRBD2, lacks DNA for checking. The CDR3 contains 13 residues. Germline assignment: CDR1 DFQATT and CDR2 SNEGSKA (reference sequence).

V is TRBV20-1 and J is TRBJ2-1; TCRdb names TRBD1, which stays unverified in the absence of DNA. The V gene's germline CDR1 is DFQATT and CDR2 SNEGSKA (reference sequence). The CDR3 extends over 15 amino acids. CDR3 loop: CSARDRTGRYTEQFF.

The J gene is TRBJ2-3, the V gene TRBV10-3; TCRdb outputs TRBD1, but without DNA this stays unchecked. Germline loops: CDR1 ENHRY, CDR2 SYGVKD. The CDR3 runs to 14 residues. The CDR3 loop is CAISPGQGADTQYF.

CDR3 region: CASSFGEGAADTQYF. This chain joins TRBV7-2 and TRBJ2-3; TCRdb picks TRBD1, but there is no DNA to check that call. The CDR3 totals 15 residues. Germline CDR1 is SGHTA and CDR2 is FQGNSA.

This chain uses TRBV12-3 or TRBV12-4 with TRBJ1-2; the TCRdb D gene call, TRBD1, has no DNA to confirm it. This CDR3 spans 12 amino acids. CDR3 in amino acids: CASHDGGYGYTF.

The genes are TRBV15 and TRBJ2-7; the D call from TCRdb, TRBD1, cannot be confirmed without DNA. The CDR3 contains 16 residues. Germline loops: CDR1 LNHNV, CDR2 YYDKDF (reference sequence). CDR3 loop: CATSRRVGHIPYEQYF.

The V gene is TRBV29-1, the J gene TRBJ1-1; the TRBD1 assignment by TCRdb is unverifiable without DNA. Germline V gives CDR1 SQVTM, CDR2 ANQGSEA. The CDR3 is 14 amino acids. The CDR3 spells CSVEFAGQDTEAFF.

The CDR3 spells CSVFGPGETQYF. The chain recombines TRBV29-1 with TRBJ2-5; TCRdb names TRBD1, which stays unverified in the absence of DNA. Germline CDR1 reads SQVTM; CDR2 reads ANQGSEA. The CDR3 has 12 amino acids.

The rearrangement joins TRBV12-3 or TRBV12-4 to TRBJ2-5; TCRdb gives TRBD2 as the D gene, but with no DNA this cannot be confirmed. The CDR3 is 12 amino acids. The CDR3 is CASTSDYRTQYF.

The chain couples TRBV5-1 to TRBJ2-5. The CDR3 length is 14 residues. The germline V gene has CDR1 SGHRS and CDR2 YFSETQ. The CDR3 loop is CASSLERNQETQYF.

The gene calls are TRBV10-3 and TRBJ2-2. This CDR3 is 13 amino acids long. Germline loops: CDR1 ENHRY, CDR2 SYGVKD. The CDR3 region is CAISDNPTGELFF.

The chain is built from TRBV4-3 and TRBJ2-3; TCRdb reports TRBD1, a call that lacks DNA to check it against. This CDR3 region has 16 residues. Per germline, CDR1 LGHNA and CDR2 YSLEER. CDR3 amino acids: CASSPPVGGATDTQYF.

The chain couples TRBV12-3 or TRBV12-4 to TRBJ2-7; the TCRdb call, TRBD1, lacks DNA for checking. This CDR3 region has 15 residues. CDR3 sequence: CASSLGAGGLYEQYF.

This chain uses TRBV20-1 with TRBJ2-5; the TCRdb call, TRBD2, lacks DNA for checking. The germline gives CDR1 DFQATT, CDR2 SNEGSKA (reference sequence). This CDR3 has 15 amino acids. The CDR3 is CSARLAGGPLETQYF.

V is TRBV28 and J is TRBJ2-3. The CDR3 contains 12 residues. Germline CDR1 reads MDHEN; CDR2 reads SYDVKM. This CDR3 reads CATRGSTDTQYF.